Following are 8 T cell receptor beta chains from one sample sequenced in a study of T cell clones after liver transplantation (dated by TCRdb to the late 2010s). Library creation used the immunoSEQ multiplex PCR assay. Not all clones reach the TCRdb copy of this immuneACCESS table, which keeps in-frame sequences only. Checked studies attribute under half of the gap to unresolved V genes and leave the rest unexplained. This sample lists around 80,000 clones; over 80% were detected once. The ten top clones hold 0.45% to 0.6% of the sample. The material sequenced was CD4+ T cells from blood, taken approximately 3.5 years after liver transplant. All receptors come from a human patient who received a liver transplant. After a transplant, the graft donor may have provided part of the T cells.

V and J are TRBV6-1 and TRBJ1-4, with D possibly TRBD1 on 6 matching bases. The CDR3 is 14 amino acids. Germline CDR1 and CDR2: MNHNS and SASEGT. V lost 5 bases, J lost 10 bases, and 17 bases lay in between. In nucleotides, the CDR3 is TGTGCCAGCAGTTTCCAGGGGCTTCGGGGAAAACTGTTTTTT. Residues: CASSFQGLRGKLFF.

The CDR3 loop is CASSPISLTGTGNTEAFF. CDR3 coding DNA: TGTGCCAGCTCACCTATTTCACTTACCGGGACAGGGAACACTGAAGCTTTCTTT. V usage is TRBV18 and J usage is TRBJ1-1, with 8 bases identical to TRBD1. This CDR3 region has 18 residues. Germline V gene data show CDR1 as KGHSH and CDR2 as LQKENI. Unmatched junction bases numbered 13, after V lost 3 bases and J lost 1 base.

This clone came up once. The DNA for the CDR3 is TGTGCCAGTAGTAAATCGGGCAGCACAGATACGCAGTATTTT. Its translation is CASSKSGSTDTQYF. This chain connects TRBV19 to TRBJ2-3, with D unresolved. The CDR3 covers 14 residues. In germline, CDR1 is LNHDA, CDR2 SQIVND (reference sequence). Trimming shortened V by 4 bases and J by 0 bases, and 8 bases separated the two germline ends.

A single count supports this clone. This chain joins TRBV7-8 and TRBJ1-3; a possible D gene is TRBD1 (5 bases). Germline-derived CDR1 and CDR2 are SGHVS and FQNEAQ. The CDR3 is made up of 15 amino acids. Trimming took off 4 bases at V and 2 bases at J, with 12 bases between the two ends. The CDR3 bases are TGTGCCAGCAGCTCCCGGTCGGGGGCTGGAAACACCATATATTTT. Translating gives CASSSRSGAGNTIYF.

There are a few counts of this clone. This sequence joins TRBV19 and TRBJ1-1; D call uncertain. The CDR3 loop spans 13 amino acids. Germline assignment: CDR1 LNHDA and CDR2 SQIVND (reference sequence). V shed 6 bases and J shed 1 base, with 9 bases lying between them. In DNA, the CDR3 is TGTGCCAGTAGCTGGAGCCGGAACACTGAAGCTTTCTTT. It codes for CASSWSRNTEAFF.

The CDR3 is CASSFRRATQYF. CDR3 nucleotides: TGTGCCAGCAGTTTTAGAAGAGCGACCCAGTACTTC. J is TRBJ2-5 and V is TRBV28; D is undetermined. The ends were cut back, 3 bases at V and 7 bases at J, with 9 bases in the middle. Germline V gene sequence: CDR1 MDHEN, CDR2 SYDVKM. This CDR3 is 12 amino acids long.

The genes are TRBV19 and TRBJ2-1, with TRBD2 identical over 13 bases. V was pared by 9 bases and J by 10 bases, with 6 bases of the junction left unmatched. This CDR3 contains 13 residues. Germline V gives CDR1 LNHDA, CDR2 SQIVND (reference sequence). CDR3 loop: CASTGLAGTEQFF. DNA for the CDR3: TGTGCCAGCACGGGACTAGCGGGGACCGAGCAGTTCTTC.

The chain uses TRBV27 and TRBJ2-6, with a tentative D call TRBD2 (5 bases). This CDR3 comprises 15 residues. Germline V gene sequence: CDR1 MNHEY, CDR2 SMNVEV (reference sequence). With 6 bases removed from V and 0 bases from J, the gap between germline ends came to 9 bases. This CDR3 is CASSHRGSGANVLTF. CDR3 nucleotides: TGTGCCAGCAGCCACCGGGGCTCTGGGGCCAACGTCCTGACTTTC.